The rows below give T cell receptor beta chains drawn from one sample of a study of T cell changes during pregnancy in multiple sclerosis. Only in-frame clones appear in the TCRdb table, and some are missing; sequencing was by immunoSEQ multiplex PCR. The data hold about 50,000 clones, with around 90% observed a single time. Sequenced here: CD4+ T cells from peripheral blood mononuclear cells, sampled in the second trimester of pregnancy. These receptors originate from a female donor with multiple sclerosis, enrolled in a pregnancy study. Each CDR3 is given with its conserved first and last residue. The D gene is left open where the match is weak. Not every row has a clone size; where given, it reads once, few, many or a size class.

size	D	V	J	DNA	CDR3
-	-	TRBV15	TRBJ2-7	TGTGCCACCAGCAGAGATCCCGCGGACTACGAGCAGTACTTC	CATSRDPADYEQYF
few	TRBD1	TRBV5-3	TRBJ1-1	TGTGCCAGAAGCTTGAAACAGGGGAAGGAAGCTTTCTTT	CARSLKQGKEAFF
-	TRBD1	TRBV27	TRBJ1-5	TGTGCCAGCAGTACCGGACAGGGGGCGAATCAGCCCCAGCATTTT	CASSTGQGANQPQHF
-	-	TRBV4-1	TRBJ1-4	TGCGCCAGCAGCCTGACGGGGATAGGTGAAAAACTGTTTTTT	CASSLTGIGEKLFF
-	-	TRBV5-1	TRBJ1-2	TGCGCCAGTCGGACAGAACAATATGGCTACACCTTC	CASRTEQYGYTF
-	-	TRBV9	TRBJ1-2	TGTGCCAGCAGCGTAGGAAATCGGGGGAACTATGGCTACACCTTC	CASSVGNRGNYGYTF
once	TRBD1	TRBV28	TRBJ1-4	TGTGCCAGCAGCCAGGGGGGCTCTCGTGAAAAACTGTTTTTT	CASSQGGSREKLFF
-	-	TRBV6-5	TRBJ1-2	TGTGCCAGCAGAAGAGGGAAAAGTGGTGGCTACACCTTC	CASRRGKSGGYTF
-	TRBD1	TRBV13	TRBJ2-7	TGTGCCAGCAGCTCCGCCCGGACAGGACCCTACGAGCAGTACTTC	CASSSARTGPYEQYF
few	-	TRBV23-1	TRBJ2-2	TGCGCCAGCAGTCCCCTCGACACCGGGGAGCTGTTTTTT	CASSPLDTGELFF
few	TRBD2	TRBV11-2	TRBJ2-1	TGTGCCAGCAGACAAAGGAGCGGGGGGGCGGGGGAGCAGTTCTTC	CASRQRSGGAGEQFF
few	TRBD1	TRBV4-1	TRBJ1-4	TGCGCCAGCAGCCCGGACAGGGTGGGAGAAAAACTGTTTTTT	CASSPDRVGEKLFF
-	TRBD1	TRBV11-2	TRBJ1-2	TGTGCCAGCATATCCGGGACAGCCGATGGCTACACCTTC	CASISGTADGYTF
-	TRBD1	TRBV15	TRBJ1-2	TGTGCCACCAGCAGACCCGGGACAGGGATAAACGGCTACACCTTC	CATSRPGTGINGYTF
-	-	TRBV5-5	TRBJ1-5	TGTGCCAGCAGCTTGGCCGGTGGCAATCAGCCCCAGCATTTT	CASSLAGGNQPQHF
few	TRBD1	TRBV7-9	TRBJ2-5	TGTGCCAGCAGCTTAGGAGGGGGCCGGGAGACCCAGTACTTC	CASSLGGGRETQYF
-	-	TRBV5-1	TRBJ2-2	TGCGCCAGCAGCTTCGGGGGGACAACGAACACCGGGGAGCTGTTTTTT	CASSFGGTTNTGELFF
-	-	TRBV6-5	TRBJ2-7	TGTGCCAGCAGTTACTCAGGGGGCTCCTACGAGCAGTACTTC	CASSYSGGSYEQYF
-	TRBD2	TRBV5-1	TRBJ2-3	TGCGCCAGCAGGCTGATACTAGCGGGGGGAGGAGATACGCAGTATTTT	CASRLILAGGGDTQYF
-	TRBD1	TRBV27	TRBJ1-5	TGTGCCAGCCGGGACAGGGCCCAGGGTCAGCCCCAGCATTTT	CASRDRAQGQPQHF
-	TRBD2	TRBV7-8	TRBJ2-7	TGTGCCAGCAGCTTTGCGGGGGGGGAAGGGCAGTACTTC	CASSFAGGEGQYF
-	-	TRBV5-6	TRBJ1-4	TGTGCCAGCAGTCCAACCTCCCCTGGGGGGAATGAAAAACTGTTTTTT	CASSPTSPGGNEKLFF
-	TRBD2	TRBV5-1	TRBJ2-1	TGCGCCAGCAGCTTGGCCTTGGGACTAGGTACTCATGAGCAGTTCTTC	CASSLALGLGTHEQFF
-	-	TRBV6-5	TRBJ1-4	TGTGCCAGCAGCCGAACTAATGAAAAACTGTTTTTT	CASSRTNEKLFF
-	-	TRBV29-1	TRBJ2-1	TGCAGCGGTCGATTAGCGCAAAGCTCCTACAATGAGCAGTTCTTC	CSGRLAQSSYNEQFF
-	-	TRBV5-5	TRBJ1-3	TGTGCCAGCAGCTTGCCCGACAGTGGCTCTGGAAACACCATATATTTT	CASSLPDSGSGNTIYF
-	-	TRBV6-5	TRBJ2-3	TGTGCCAGCAGTTACTCAGGGGGTGCAGATACGCAGTATTTT	CASSYSGGADTQYF
-	TRBD1	TRBV18	TRBJ2-7	TGTGCCAGCTCCCCCCCGGGACAGCTCTACGAGCAGTACTTC	CASSPPGQLYEQYF
-	TRBD1	TRBV27	TRBJ1-2	TGTGCCAGCAGTTTATCGACAGGGGACTATGGCTACACCTTC	CASSLSTGDYGYTF
few	-	TRBV9	TRBJ1-3	TGTGCCAGCAGCGTAGGGGAGGCCGGAAACACCATATATTTT	CASSVGEAGNTIYF
-	-	TRBV5-4	TRBJ1-2	TGTGCCAGCAGCTTACAACAGACCTATGGCTACACCTTC	CASSLQQTYGYTF
-	TRBD1	TRBV27	TRBJ2-5	TGTGCCAGCAGTTGGTGGGACAGGGGGCAAGAGACCCAGTACTTC	CASSWWDRGQETQYF
-	-	TRBV10-2	TRBJ2-2	TGCGCCAGCAGTGAGCTCGTGGGCCCCGGGGAGCTGTTTTTT	CASSELVGPGELFF
few	TRBD1	TRBV14	TRBJ2-2	TGTGCCAGCAGCCTATGGGGACAGGGAGACACCGGGGAGCTGTTTTTT	CASSLWGQGDTGELFF
-	TRBD2	TRBV7-2	TRBJ2-1	TGTGCCAGCAGCTTAAACGGGGGGACGCTGGATGAGCAGTTCTTC	CASSLNGGTLDEQFF
-	-	TRBV18	TRBJ2-7	TGTGCCAGCTCAGGCGGCACCGCGGAGCAGTACTTC	CASSGGTAEQYF
-	TRBD1	TRBV7-3	TRBJ2-3	TGTGCCAGCAGCTTCGGGACAGCCCGTGCCACAGATACGCAGTATTTT	CASSFGTARATDTQYF
-	-	TRBV5-1	TRBJ2-5	TGCGCCAGCAGCCCCGGACTGAGCCCCCAAGAGACCCAGTACTTC	CASSPGLSPQETQYF
-	-	TRBV5-8	TRBJ1-5	TGTGCCAGCAGCTTCTTTGTATGGACTGCAAATCAGCCCCAGCATTTT	CASSFFVWTANQPQHF
once	-	TRBV9	TRBJ2-5	TGTGCCAGCAGCGTAGAGGACAGGGACTATTGGGAGACCCAGTACTTC	CASSVEDRDYWETQYF
once	-	TRBV20-1	TRBJ1-2	TGCAGTGCTTCACTTTACTATGGCTACACCTTC	CSASLYYGYTF